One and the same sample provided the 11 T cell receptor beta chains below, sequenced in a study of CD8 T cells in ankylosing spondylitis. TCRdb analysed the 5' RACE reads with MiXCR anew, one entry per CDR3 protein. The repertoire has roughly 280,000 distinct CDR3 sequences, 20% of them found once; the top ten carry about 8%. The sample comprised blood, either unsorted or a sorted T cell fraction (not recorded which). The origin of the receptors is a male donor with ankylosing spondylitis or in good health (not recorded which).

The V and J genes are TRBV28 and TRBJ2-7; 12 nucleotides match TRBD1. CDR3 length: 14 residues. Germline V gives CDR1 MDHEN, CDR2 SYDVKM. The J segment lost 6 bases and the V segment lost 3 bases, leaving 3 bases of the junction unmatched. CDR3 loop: CASSLGQGASEQYV. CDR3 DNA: TGTGCCAGCAGTTTGGGACAGGGGGCTTCCGAGCAGTACGTC.

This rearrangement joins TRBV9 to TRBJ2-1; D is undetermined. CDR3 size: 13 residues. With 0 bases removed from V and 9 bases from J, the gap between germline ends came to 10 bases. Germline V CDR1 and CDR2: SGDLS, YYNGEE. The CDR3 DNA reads TGTGCCAGCAGCGTAGGAGATTTCAGTGAGCAGTTCTTC. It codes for CASSVGDFSEQFF.

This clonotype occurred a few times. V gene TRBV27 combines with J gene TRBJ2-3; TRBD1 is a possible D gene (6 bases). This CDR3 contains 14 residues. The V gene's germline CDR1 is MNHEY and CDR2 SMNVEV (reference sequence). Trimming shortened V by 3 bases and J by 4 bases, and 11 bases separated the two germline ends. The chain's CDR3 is CASSLGAGPDTQYF. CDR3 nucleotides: TGTGCCAGCAGTTTGGGGGCAGGGCCAGATACGCAGTATTTT.

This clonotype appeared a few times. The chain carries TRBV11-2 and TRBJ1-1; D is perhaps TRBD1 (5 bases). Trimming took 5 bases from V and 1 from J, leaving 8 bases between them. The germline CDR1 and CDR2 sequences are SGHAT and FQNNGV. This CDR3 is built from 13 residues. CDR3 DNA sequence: TGTGCCAGCAGCGCCGACAGGAACACTGAAGCTTTCTTT. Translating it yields CASSADRNTEAFF. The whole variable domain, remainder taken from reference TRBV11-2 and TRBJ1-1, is EAGVAQSPRYKIIEKRQSVAFWCNPISGHATLYWYQQILGQGPKLLIQFQNNGVVDDSQLPKDRFSAERLKGVDSTLKIQPAKLEDSAVYLCASSADRNTEAFFGQGTRLTVV.

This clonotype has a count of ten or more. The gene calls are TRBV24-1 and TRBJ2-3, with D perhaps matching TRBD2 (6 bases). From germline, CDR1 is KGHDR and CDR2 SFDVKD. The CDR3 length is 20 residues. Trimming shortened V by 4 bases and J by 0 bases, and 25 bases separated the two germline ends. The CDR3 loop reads CATSEPHVPDGGGSTDTQYF. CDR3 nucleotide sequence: TGTGCCACCAGTGAGCCCCACGTCCCTGATGGCGGAGGGAGCACAGATACGCAGTATTTT.

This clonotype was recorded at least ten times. The chain's CDR3 is CASSTTGVYGYTF. CDR3 nucleotides: TGTGCCAGCAGTACTACAGGGGTCTATGGCTACACCTTC. The rearrangement uses TRBV27 and TRBJ1-2, with TRBD1 matching over 7 bases. With V trimmed by 5 bases and J by 4 bases, 4 bases remained unmatched. Germline loops: CDR1 MNHEY, CDR2 SMNVEV (reference sequence). The CDR3 covers 13 residues.

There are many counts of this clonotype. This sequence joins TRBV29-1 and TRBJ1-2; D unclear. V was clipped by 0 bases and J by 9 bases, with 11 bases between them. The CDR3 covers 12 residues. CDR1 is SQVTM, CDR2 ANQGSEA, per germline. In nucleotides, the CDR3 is TGCAGCGTTGAAGATGACGGCAATCGCTACACCTTC. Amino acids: CSVEDDGNRYTF.

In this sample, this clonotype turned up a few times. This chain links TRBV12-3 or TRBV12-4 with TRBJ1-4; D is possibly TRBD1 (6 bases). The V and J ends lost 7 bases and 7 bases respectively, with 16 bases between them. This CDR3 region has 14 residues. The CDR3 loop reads CASNAQGSGEKLFF. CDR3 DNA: TGTGCCAGCAACGCACAGGGATCAGGTGAAAAACTGTTTTTT.

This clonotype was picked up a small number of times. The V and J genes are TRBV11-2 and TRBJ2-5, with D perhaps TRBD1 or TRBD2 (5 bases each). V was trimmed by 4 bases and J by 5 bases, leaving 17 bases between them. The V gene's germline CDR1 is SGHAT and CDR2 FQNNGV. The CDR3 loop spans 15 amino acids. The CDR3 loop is CASSSWDQKGETQYF. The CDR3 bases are TGTGCCAGCAGCTCGTGGGACCAAAAGGGCGAGACCCAGTACTTC.

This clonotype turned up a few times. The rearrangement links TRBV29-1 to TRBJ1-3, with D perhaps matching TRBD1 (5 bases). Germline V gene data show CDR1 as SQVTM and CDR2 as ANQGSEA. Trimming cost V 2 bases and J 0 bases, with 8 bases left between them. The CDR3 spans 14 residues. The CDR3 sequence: CSVEKGSSGNTIYF. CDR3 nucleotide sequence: TGCAGCGTTGAAAAGGGGAGCTCTGGAAACACCATATATTTT. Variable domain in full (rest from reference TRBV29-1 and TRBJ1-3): SAVISQKPSRDICQRGTSLTIQCQVDSQVTMMFWYRQQPGQSLTLIATANQGSEATYESGFVIDKFPISRPNLTFSTLTVSNMSPEDSSIYLCSVEKGSSGNTIYFGEGSWLTVV.

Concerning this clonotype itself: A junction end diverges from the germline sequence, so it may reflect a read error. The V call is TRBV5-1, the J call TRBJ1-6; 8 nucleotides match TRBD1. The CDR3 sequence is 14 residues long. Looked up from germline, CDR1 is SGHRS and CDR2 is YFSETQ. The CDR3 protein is CASGKDRGDSPLHF. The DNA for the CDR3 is TGCGCCAGCGGGAAAGACAGGGGCGATTCCCCCCTCCACTTT.